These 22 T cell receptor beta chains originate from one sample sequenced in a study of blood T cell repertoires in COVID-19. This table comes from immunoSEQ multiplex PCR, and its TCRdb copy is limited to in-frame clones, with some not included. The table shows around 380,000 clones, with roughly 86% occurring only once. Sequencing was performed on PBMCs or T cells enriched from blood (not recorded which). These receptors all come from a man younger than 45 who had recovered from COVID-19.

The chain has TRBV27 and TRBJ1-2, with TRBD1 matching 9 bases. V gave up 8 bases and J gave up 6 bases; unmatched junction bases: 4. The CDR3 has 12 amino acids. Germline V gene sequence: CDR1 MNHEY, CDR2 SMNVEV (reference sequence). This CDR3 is CASPRTGDGYTF. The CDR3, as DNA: TGTGCCAGCCCGAGGACAGGGGATGGCTACACCTTC.

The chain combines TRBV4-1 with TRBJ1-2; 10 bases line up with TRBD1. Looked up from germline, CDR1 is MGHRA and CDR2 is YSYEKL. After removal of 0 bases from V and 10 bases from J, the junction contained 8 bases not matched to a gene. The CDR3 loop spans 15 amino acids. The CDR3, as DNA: TGCGCCAGCAGCCAAGATCCGAGACAGGGGGCCGTCTACACCTTC. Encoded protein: CASSQDPRQGAVYTF.

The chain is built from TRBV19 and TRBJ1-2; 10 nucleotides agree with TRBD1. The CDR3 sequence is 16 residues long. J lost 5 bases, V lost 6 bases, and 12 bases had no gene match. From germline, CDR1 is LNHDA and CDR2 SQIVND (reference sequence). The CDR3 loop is CASRTQWDRGGYGYTF. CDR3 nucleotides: TGTGCCAGTAGGACCCAGTGGGACAGGGGCGGATATGGCTACACCTTC.

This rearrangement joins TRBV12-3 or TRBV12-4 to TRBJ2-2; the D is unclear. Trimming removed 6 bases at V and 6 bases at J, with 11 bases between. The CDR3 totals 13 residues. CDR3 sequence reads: CASRITSAGELFF. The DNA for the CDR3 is TGTGCCAGCAGAATAACCTCGGCCGGGGAGCTGTTTTTT.

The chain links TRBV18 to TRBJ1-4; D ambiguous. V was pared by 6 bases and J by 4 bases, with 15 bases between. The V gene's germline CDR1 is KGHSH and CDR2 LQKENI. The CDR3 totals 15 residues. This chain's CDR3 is CASSPGTGGNEKLFF. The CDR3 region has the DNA TGTGCCAGCTCCCCGGGCACCGGAGGTAATGAAAAACTGTTTTTT.

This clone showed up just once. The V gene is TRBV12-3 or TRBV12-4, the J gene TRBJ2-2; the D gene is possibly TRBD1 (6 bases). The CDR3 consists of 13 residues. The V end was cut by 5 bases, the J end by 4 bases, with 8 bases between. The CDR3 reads CASSDRSTGELFF. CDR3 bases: TGTGCCAGCAGTGACAGGTCCACCGGGGAGCTGTTTTTT.

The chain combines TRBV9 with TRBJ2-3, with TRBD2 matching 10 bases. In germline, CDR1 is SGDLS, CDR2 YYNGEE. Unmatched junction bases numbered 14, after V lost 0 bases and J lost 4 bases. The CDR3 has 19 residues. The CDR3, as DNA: TGTGCCAGCAGCGTAGCCGGGACTAGCGCCTCTTCAAGGTCAGATACGCAGTATTTT. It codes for CASSVAGTSASSRSDTQYF.

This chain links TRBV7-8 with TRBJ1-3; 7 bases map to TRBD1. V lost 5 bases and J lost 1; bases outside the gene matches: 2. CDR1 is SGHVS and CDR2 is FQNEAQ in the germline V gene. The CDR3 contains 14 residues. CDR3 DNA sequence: TGTGCCAGCAGCGACAGGGTGTCTGGAAACACCATATATTTT. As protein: CASSDRVSGNTIYF. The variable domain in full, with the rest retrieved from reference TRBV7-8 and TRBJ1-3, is GAGVSQSPRYKVAKRGQDVALRCDPISGHVSLFWYQQALGQGPEFLTYFQNEAQLDKSGLPSDRFFAERPEGSVSTLKIQRTQQEDSAVYLCASSDRVSGNTIYFGEGSWLTVV.

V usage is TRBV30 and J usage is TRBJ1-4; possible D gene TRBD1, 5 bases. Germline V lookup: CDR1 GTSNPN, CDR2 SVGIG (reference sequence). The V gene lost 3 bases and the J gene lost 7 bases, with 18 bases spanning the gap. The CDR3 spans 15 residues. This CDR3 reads CAWSANQGSGEKLFF. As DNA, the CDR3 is TGTGCCTGGAGCGCAAATCAGGGTTCAGGTGAAAAACTGTTTTTT.

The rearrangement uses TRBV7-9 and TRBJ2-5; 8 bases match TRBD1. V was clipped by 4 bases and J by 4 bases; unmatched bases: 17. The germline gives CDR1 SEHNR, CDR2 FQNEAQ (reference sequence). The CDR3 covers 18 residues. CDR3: CASSSEYSSGGWGETQYF. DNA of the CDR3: TGTGCCAGCAGCTCCGAATATTCGTCAGGGGGCTGGGGAGAGACCCAGTACTTC.

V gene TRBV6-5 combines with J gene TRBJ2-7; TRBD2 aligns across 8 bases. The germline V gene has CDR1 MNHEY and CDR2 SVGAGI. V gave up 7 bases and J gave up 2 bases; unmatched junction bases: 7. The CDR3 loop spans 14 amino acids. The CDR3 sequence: CASTQAGVTYEQYF. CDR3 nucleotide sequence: TGTGCCAGCACCCAAGCGGGAGTAACCTACGAGCAGTACTTC.

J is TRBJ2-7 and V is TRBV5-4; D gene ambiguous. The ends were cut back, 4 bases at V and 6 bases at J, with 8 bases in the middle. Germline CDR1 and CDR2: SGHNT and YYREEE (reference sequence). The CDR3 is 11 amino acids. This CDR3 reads CASSALAEQYF. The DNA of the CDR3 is TGTGCCAGCAGCGCCTTAGCCGAGCAGTACTTC.

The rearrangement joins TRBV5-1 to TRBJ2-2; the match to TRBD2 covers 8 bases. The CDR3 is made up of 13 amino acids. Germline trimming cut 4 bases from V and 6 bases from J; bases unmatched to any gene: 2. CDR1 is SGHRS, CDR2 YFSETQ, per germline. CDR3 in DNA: TGCGCCAGCAGCCCGGGGGGGGCCGGGGAGCTGTTTTTT. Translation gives CASSPGGAGELFF.

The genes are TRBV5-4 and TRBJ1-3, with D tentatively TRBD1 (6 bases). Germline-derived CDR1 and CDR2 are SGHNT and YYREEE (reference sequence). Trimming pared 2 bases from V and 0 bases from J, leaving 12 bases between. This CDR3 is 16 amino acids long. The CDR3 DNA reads TGTGCCAGCAGCTTTCGGGGGGGGCTCTCTGGAAACACCATATATTTT. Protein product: CASSFRGGLSGNTIYF.

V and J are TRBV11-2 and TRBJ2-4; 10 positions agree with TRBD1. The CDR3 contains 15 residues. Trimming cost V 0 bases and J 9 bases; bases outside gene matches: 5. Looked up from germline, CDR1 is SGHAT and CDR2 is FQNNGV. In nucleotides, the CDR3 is TGTGCCAGCAGCTTAGATGGGACAGGGGTTACCATTCAGTACTTC. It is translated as CASSLDGTGVTIQYF.

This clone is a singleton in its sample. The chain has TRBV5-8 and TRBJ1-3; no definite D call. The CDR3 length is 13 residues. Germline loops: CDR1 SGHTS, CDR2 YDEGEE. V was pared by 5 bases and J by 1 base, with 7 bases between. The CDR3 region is CASRPVSGNTIYF. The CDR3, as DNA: TGTGCCAGCAGACCAGTTTCTGGAAACACCATATATTTT.

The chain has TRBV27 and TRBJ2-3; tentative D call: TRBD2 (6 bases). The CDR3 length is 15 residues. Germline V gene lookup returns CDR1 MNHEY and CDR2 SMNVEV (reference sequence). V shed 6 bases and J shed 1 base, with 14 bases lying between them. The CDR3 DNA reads TGTGCCAGCAGCCTCAGCGGGTTACGCACAGATACGCAGTATTTT. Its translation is CASSLSGLRTDTQYF.

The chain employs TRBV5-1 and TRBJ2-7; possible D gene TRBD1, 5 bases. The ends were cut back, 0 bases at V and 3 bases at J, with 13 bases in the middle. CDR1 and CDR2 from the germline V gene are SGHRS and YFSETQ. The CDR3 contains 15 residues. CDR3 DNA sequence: TGCGCCAGCAGCTTGGGCGACAGTCCCTACTACGAGCAGTACTTC. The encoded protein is CASSLGDSPYYEQYF.

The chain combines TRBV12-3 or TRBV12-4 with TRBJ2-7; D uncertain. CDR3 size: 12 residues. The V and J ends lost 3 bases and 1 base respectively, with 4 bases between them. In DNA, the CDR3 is TGTGCCAGCAGTTTCGGGTCCTACGAGCAGTACTTC. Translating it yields CASSFGSYEQYF.

The CDR3 loop is CASSELFGQGGGNTIYF. The DNA of the CDR3 is TGTGCCAGCAGTGAACTCTTCGGACAGGGTGGGGGAAACACCATATATTTT. The rearrangement joins TRBV2 to TRBJ1-3; TRBD1 agrees at 8 bases. Germline CDR1 is SNHLY and CDR2 is FYNNEI. The CDR3 is made up of 17 amino acids. Trimming removed 2 bases from V and 4 bases from J; junction bases left unmatched: 10. The whole variable domain, remainder taken from reference TRBV2 and TRBJ1-3, is EPEVTQTPSHQVTQMGQEVILRCVPISNHLYFYWYRQILGQKVEFLVSFYNNEISEKSEIFDDQFSVERPDGSNFTLKIRSTKLEDSAMYFCASSELFGQGGGNTIYFGEGSWLTVV.

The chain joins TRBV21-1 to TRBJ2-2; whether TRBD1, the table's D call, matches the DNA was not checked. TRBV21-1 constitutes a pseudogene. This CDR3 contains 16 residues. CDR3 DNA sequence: TGTGCCAGCAGCAAAAAACAGGGGGCGGCCACCGGGGAGCTGTTTTTT. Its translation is CASSKKQGAATGELFF.

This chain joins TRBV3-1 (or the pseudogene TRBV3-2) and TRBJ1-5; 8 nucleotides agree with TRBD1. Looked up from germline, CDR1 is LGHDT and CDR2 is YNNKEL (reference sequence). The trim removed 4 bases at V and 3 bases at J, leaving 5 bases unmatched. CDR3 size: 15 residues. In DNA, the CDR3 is TGTGCCAGCAGCCCGGCGACAGGGGACAATCAGCCCCAGCATTTT. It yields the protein CASSPATGDNQPQHF.